These 3 T cell receptor beta chains originate from one sample sequenced in a study of spatial heterogeneity in lung cancer (dated by TCRdb to 2018 to 2020). The library relied on 5' RACE. Sequencing instrument: NextSeq 500. The public reads were run again by TCRdb, first through fastp at Q25 and then through MiXCR, and only productive beta chains were kept. Each entry is one CDR3 protein sequence, shown with its most common DNA and genes. The table for this sample lists about 45,000 distinct CDR3 sequences; approximately 10% of them were counted only once. The ten largest make up roughly 40% of the sample. The time point label here, explained by the study, means: sample taken at primary tumor resection. Whole RNA extracted from tumor and nontumor lung tissue, or from cryopreserved PBMC samples, was used for TCR sequencing without cell sorting. The sequencing used PBMCs, collected at surgery. The receptors stem from a female donor with early-stage non-small cell lung cancer.

This sequence joins TRBV6-2 or TRBV6-3 and TRBJ1-1, with 8 bases matching TRBD1. V dropped 3 bases and J dropped 1; count of bases not matched to a gene: 4. The length of the CDR3 is 15 residues. CDR1 and CDR2 (germline): MNHEY, SVGEGT. The CDR3 reads CASSYTGGWNTEAFF. The CDR3 nucleotides are TGTGCCAGCAGTTATACAGGGGGTTGGAACACTGAAGCTTTCTTT.

This clonotype was seen ten or more times. DNA of the CDR3: TGTGCCAGCAGTTCCATGGGCCTTTCCTATGGCTACACCTTC. Translated: CASSSMGLSYGYTF. The chain has TRBV6-2 or TRBV6-3 and TRBJ1-2; D remains ambiguous. V shed 4 bases and J shed 4 bases, with 13 bases lying between them. The CDR3 sequence is 14 residues long. The germline V gene has CDR1 MNHEY and CDR2 SVGEGT.

This clonotype was seen ten or more times. The chain is built from TRBV7-2 and TRBJ1-1; D is undetermined. There are 14 residues in the CDR3. The V and J ends lost 4 bases and 5 bases respectively, with 14 bases between them. Per the germline V gene, CDR1 is SGHTA and CDR2 is FQGNSA. The CDR3 region is CASSSDVRATEAFF. The CDR3 DNA sequence: TGTGCCAGCAGCTCTGACGTCCGCGCTACTGAAGCTTTCTTT.